This TCR beta chain was identified during a study of T cell responses to AZD1222 COVID-19 vaccine. Study-wide findings and caveats: After two AZD1222 doses, spike-specific TCR breadth and depth rose versus day 0. Close to half of spike-specific TCRs reportedly recognize unmutated variant regions.

The V and J ends lost 6 bases and 4 bases respectively, with 12 bases between them. The CDR3 contains 13 residues. The germline gives CDR1 SGHTA, CDR2 FQGNSA. A remark on this clone: Its target is unknown.

Method: immunoSEQ multiplex PCR; TCRdb's copy keeps in-frame clones and lacks some. The repertoire holds about 160,000 clones, with less than 95% as singletons. The input for sequencing was peripheral blood, taken on day 0 of AZD1222 vaccination. The chain has TRBV7-2 and TRBJ1-2; no reliable D call. This sequence originates from an adult in good health. DNA for the CDR3: TGTGCCAGCAGTCAAGGAGGGTTCTATGGCTACACCTTC. It specifies CASSQGGFYGYTF.